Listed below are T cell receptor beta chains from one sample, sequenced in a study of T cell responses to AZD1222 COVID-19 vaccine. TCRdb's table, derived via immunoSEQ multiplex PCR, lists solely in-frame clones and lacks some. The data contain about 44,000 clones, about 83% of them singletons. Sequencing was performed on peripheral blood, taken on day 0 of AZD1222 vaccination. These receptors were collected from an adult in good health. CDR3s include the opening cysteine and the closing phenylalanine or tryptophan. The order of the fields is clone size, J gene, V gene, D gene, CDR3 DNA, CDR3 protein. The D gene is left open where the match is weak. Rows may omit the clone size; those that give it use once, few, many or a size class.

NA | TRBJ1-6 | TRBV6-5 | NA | TGTGCCAGCAGTCCCGGGATCGGAAATTCACCCCTCCACTTT | CASSPGIGNSPLHF
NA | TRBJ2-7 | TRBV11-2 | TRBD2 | TGTGCCAGCAGCCACCGACCGGGACTAGCGGGAGACTCCTACGAGCAGTACTTC | CASSHRPGLAGDSYEQYF
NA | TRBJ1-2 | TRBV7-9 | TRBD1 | TGTGCCAGCAGCTTAGGGACAGGGACATGGTTCGGCTACACCTTC | CASSLGTGTWFGYTF
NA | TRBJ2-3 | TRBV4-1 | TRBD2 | TGCGCCAGCAGCCAAGGGACTAGCGGGAGGGCCGTGGATACGCAGTATTTT | CASSQGTSGRAVDTQYF
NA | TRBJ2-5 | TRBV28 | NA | TGTGCCAGCAGTTTATCAGGCGCCATAAACTACCAAGAGACCCAGTACTTC | CASSLSGAINYQETQYF
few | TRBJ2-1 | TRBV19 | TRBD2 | TGTGCCAGTAGCTTTCCGGGACTAGCGGGATTTAGCTCCTACAATGAGCAGTTCTTC | CASSFPGLAGFSSYNEQFF
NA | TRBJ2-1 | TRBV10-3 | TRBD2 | TGTGCCGCCTCCTTAGCGGGAGGCGACAATGAGCAGTTCTTC | CAASLAGGDNEQFF
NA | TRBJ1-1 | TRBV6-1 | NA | TGTGCCAGCAGTGAAGGCGCAGGGGTCTCCAACACTGAAGCTTTCTTT | CASSEGAGVSNTEAFF
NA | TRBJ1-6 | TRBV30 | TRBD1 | TGTGCCTGGAGACAGGGGGGTAATTCACCCCTCCACTTT | CAWRQGGNSPLHF
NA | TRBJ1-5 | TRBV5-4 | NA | TGTGCCAGCAGCTTAGACAGCAATCAGCCCCAGCATTTT | CASSLDSNQPQHF
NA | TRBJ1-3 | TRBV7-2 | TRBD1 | TGTGCCAGCAGCTTGAGACAGGGTGACACCATATATTTT | CASSLRQGDTIYF
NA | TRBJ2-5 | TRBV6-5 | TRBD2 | TGTGCCAGCTGCCCCTGGGAGCGGGACGGGACCCAGTACTTC | CASCPWERDGTQYF
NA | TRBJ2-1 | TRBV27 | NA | TGTGCCAGCAGTTTGGGTCCGGAGCAGTTCTTC | CASSLGPEQFF